Shown below are 15 T cell receptor beta chains from a single sample sequenced in a study of CD8 T cells in ankylosing spondylitis. TCRdb reprocessed the 5' RACE reads with MiXCR, giving one entry per CDR3 protein. This repertoire shows under 450,000 distinct CDR3 sequences, about 20% found once; its top ten account for about an eighth. Sequencing was carried out using blood, either unsorted or a sorted T cell fraction (not recorded which). Receptors were obtained from a male donor with ankylosing spondylitis or in good health (not recorded which).

This clonotype came up a few times. The V and J genes are TRBV13 and TRBJ2-7, with D maybe TRBD1 (6 bases). V lost 4 bases and J 0 bases, leaving 10 bases between the germline ends. The CDR3 has 14 amino acids. CDR1 and CDR2 (germline): PRHDT, FYEKMQ (reference sequence). CDR3 region: CASSSRQDSYEQYF. CDR3 DNA: TGTGCCAGCAGCTCACGACAGGACTCCTACGAGCAGTACTTC. The full variable domain, with the rest looked up from reference TRBV13 and TRBJ2-7, is AAGVIQSPRHLIKEKRETATLKCYPIPRHDTVYWYQQGPGQDPQFLISFYEKMQSDKGSIPDRFSAQQFSDYHSELNMSSLELGDSALYFCASSSRQDSYEQYFGPGTRLTVT.

This clonotype appeared a few times. V and J are TRBV6-2 or TRBV6-3 and TRBJ2-2; no clear D. Trimming stripped 2 bases from V and 5 bases from J, with 6 bases between. Germline V CDR1 and CDR2: MNHEY, SVGEGT. This CDR3 comprises 13 residues. DNA for the CDR3: TGTGCCAGCAGTTACCTCAGGACCGGGGAGCTGTTTTTT. Translating it yields CASSYLRTGELFF.

V usage is TRBV29-1 and J usage is TRBJ2-7; D not certain. The CDR3 length is 15 residues. V lost 1 base, J lost 2 bases, and 15 bases lay in between. The V gene's germline CDR1 is SQVTM and CDR2 ANQGSEA. The CDR3 loop reads CSVEAREEPPYEQYF. For the CDR3, the DNA is TGCAGCGTTGAAGCCCGCGAGGAGCCCCCCTACGAGCAGTACTTC.

In this sample, this clonotype turned up many times. The genes are TRBV9 and TRBJ1-2, with 9 bases matching TRBD1. CDR3 length equals 14 residues. Trimming took 2 bases from V and 8 from J; bases not matched to a gene: 7. Germline V lookup: CDR1 SGDLS, CDR2 YYNGEE. CDR3 DNA sequence: TGTGCCAGCAGCGTTGGACAGGGGCTCTCGGGCTACACCTTC. Translated: CASSVGQGLSGYTF.

This rearrangement joins TRBV2 to TRBJ2-3; TRBD2 matches 11 bases. V trimming: 6 bases; J trimming: 2 bases; junction bases outside the gene matches: 13. This CDR3 region has 18 residues. The germline V gene has CDR1 SNHLY and CDR2 FYNNEI. CDR3 amino acids: CASRPPRGTSGPTDTQYF. CDR3 sequence (DNA): TGTGCCAGCAGACCACCCAGAGGGACTAGCGGACCCACAGATACGCAGTATTTT.

V and J are TRBV7-9 and TRBJ1-2; tentative D call: TRBD1 (6 bases). The CDR3 is 13 residues long. Trimming removed 7 bases from V and 3 bases from J, with 12 bases in between. The germline V gene encodes CDR1 SEHNR and CDR2 FQNEAQ (reference sequence). CDR3 DNA: TGTGCCAGCAACACCGGGGGCGACTATGGCTACACCTTC. Translated, it gives CASNTGGDYGYTF.

The V gene is TRBV7-9, the J gene TRBJ2-5; 11 bases align to TRBD2. CDR1 SEHNR and CDR2 FQNEAQ come from the germline V gene (reference sequence). This CDR3 region has 15 residues. Trimming at V came to 5 bases and at J to 5 bases, leaving 7 bases not matched to a gene. The CDR3 sequence is CASSLGLAGDETQYF. The CDR3 coding sequence is TGTGCCAGCAGCCTCGGACTAGCGGGTGACGAGACCCAGTACTTC.

A note on this clonotype: This may come from a read error, since a much larger clone is one base off. V and J are TRBV12-3 or TRBV12-4 and TRBJ2-7, with D unclear. The CDR3 is 12 amino acids. In DNA form, the CDR3 reads TGTTCCAGCAGTTCCGGGCCCTACGAGCAGTACTTC. Amino acid sequence: CSSSSGPYEQYF.

This clonotype showed up just a few times. The rearrangement joins TRBV2 to TRBJ2-2; 9 bases fit TRBD2. The CDR3 sequence is 14 residues long. Looked up from germline, CDR1 is SNHLY and CDR2 is FYNNEI. The trim removed 7 bases at V and 6 bases at J, leaving 6 bases unmatched. CDR3 loop: CASTDGLASGELFF. The CDR3 DNA reads as TGTGCCAGCACCGACGGACTAGCGTCCGGGGAGCTGTTTTTT.

The chain links TRBV7-2 to TRBJ2-7, with D hard to call. Germline CDR1 and CDR2: SGHTA and FQGNSA. Trimming pared 3 bases from V and 0 bases from J, leaving 12 bases between. CDR3 length equals 15 residues. The CDR3 here is CASSFYLGSSYEQYF. The DNA for the CDR3 is TGTGCCAGCAGCTTCTATCTAGGCAGCTCCTACGAGCAGTACTTC.

There are a few counts of this clonotype. V is TRBV12-3 or TRBV12-4 and J is TRBJ2-1; TRBD1 aligns across 7 bases. The CDR3 is 16 residues long. The V and J ends lost 6 bases and 7 bases, in that order; junction bases with no gene match: 15. CDR3 amino acids: CASRPFAGGARNEQFF. The DNA of the CDR3 is TGTGCCAGCAGACCTTTTGCAGGGGGTGCGCGGAATGAGCAGTTCTTC.

This clonotype appeared a few times. The chain is built from TRBV7-6 and TRBJ2-5; weak D call: TRBD1 (6 bases). V lost 6 bases and J 0 bases, leaving 14 bases between the germline ends. This CDR3 spans 15 amino acids. Germline-derived CDR1 and CDR2 are SGHVS and FNYEAQ. The CDR3 spells CASRNLQGHQETQYF. The CDR3 coding sequence is TGTGCCAGCAGAAACTTACAGGGCCACCAAGAGACCCAGTACTTC.

This clonotype was seen more than once but under ten times. The chain combines TRBV20-1 with TRBJ2-7; 9 bases fit TRBD1. V shed 0 bases and J 0 bases; nucleotides not matched to a gene: 3. The length of the CDR3 is 15 residues. The germline gives CDR1 DFQATT, CDR2 SNEGSKA (reference sequence). The CDR3: CSARDRDRDSYEQYF. CDR3 DNA: TGCAGTGCTAGAGATCGGGACAGGGACTCCTACGAGCAGTACTTC.

This clonotype was observed a few times. The rearrangement uses TRBV28 and TRBJ2-7; 7 bases align to TRBD1. CDR3 length equals 15 residues. Germline-derived CDR1 and CDR2 are MDHEN and SYDVKM. J lost 0 bases, V lost 5 bases, and 7 bases had no gene match. The chain's CDR3 is CASSPRTGNSYEQYF. Written as DNA, the CDR3 is TGTGCCAGCAGTCCCAGGACAGGAAACTCCTACGAGCAGTACTTC. Complete variable domain (other parts from reference TRBV28 and TRBJ2-7): DVKVTQSSRYLVKRTGEKVFLECVQDMDHENMFWYRQDPGLGLRLIYFSYDVKMKEKGDIPEGYSVSREKKERFSLILESASTNQTSMYLCASSPRTGNSYEQYFGPGTRLTVT.

V is TRBV7-9 and J is TRBJ2-7, with D possibly being TRBD1 (5 bases). The CDR3 is 15 residues long. CDR1 is SEHNR and CDR2 is FQNEAQ in the germline V gene (reference sequence). Trimming left V 1 base short and J 0 bases short, with 10 bases between. Here the CDR3 DNA reads TGTGCCAGCAGCTTAGAGGGGCTGAGCTCCTACGAGCAGTACTTC. This sequence encodes CASSLEGLSSYEQYF.